The present TCR beta chain was sequenced within a study of cytomegalovirus exposure and HLA in healthy donors. Overall study results and limits: A later analysis associated 15,000 to 20,000 TCR beta sequences with HLA alleles at a 0.05 false discovery rate. Follow-up analysis later connected one missense variant in DCLRE1C with trimming of TCR beta V- and J-genes. Segments of the TCR beta V type were, in most cases, productive about 87% or about 30% of the time in an earlier analysis.

13 Jbeta primers and 60 Vbeta primers were used for the PCR. TCRdb keeps only in-frame clones here, not all; method: immunoSEQ multiplex PCR. This table has about 85,000 clones, less than 80% appearing once. With regard to this clone: Antigen: not known.

The TCR sequence derives from a man between 25 and 39 years old in good health and CMV-seronegative. Sequencing was carried out using PBMCs.

The CDR3 sequence is CASSRLGGHTEAFF. The CDR3 region has the DNA TGTGCCAGCAGCCGTCTCGGAGGTCACACTGAAGCTTTCTTT. The chain links TRBV7-2 to TRBJ1-1; D is uncertain. The CDR3 has 14 residues. The V gene lost 5 bases and the J gene lost 3 bases, with 13 bases spanning the gap. Germline V gene sequence: CDR1 SGHTA, CDR2 FQGNSA.